This entry concerns a single T cell receptor beta chain. The sample holds a few counts of this clonotype. Its antigen remains unidentified. Because it lacks the conserved phenylalanine or tryptophan at the end, this CDR3 is likely a read error. The library was built by means of PCR. The sample was run on an Illumina HiSeq 2500. TCR library preparation used molecular barcoding, with unique molecular identifiers applied to normalize quantification of the TCRbeta repertoire. The public reads were quality trimmed at Q25 with fastp and then assembled into clones with MiXCR by TCRdb, keeping productive beta chains. Rows with one shared CDR3 protein collapse into an entry with the most common genes and DNA. This sample has under 250,000 distinct CDR3 sequences in its table, and approximately 15% of those were observed once. Roughly two fifths of the sample rests with the top ten. The data derive from a study of T-cell reconstitution after alpha-beta-depleted transplantation in children listed by TCRdb under 2016. In the study overall: Using TCR repertoire profiling, the study quantitatively followed how T-cell immune reconstitution unfolded in children after TCRalphabeta/CD19-depleted allogeneic hematopoietic cell transplantation.

The sample's treatment or condition label, in plain terms: allogeneic hematopoietic cell transplantation with graft depleted of TCRalphabeta T cells and CD19 B cells. Transplant recipients were children who received TCRalphabeta/CD19-depleted allogeneic hematopoietic cell grafts. Findings and caveats that apply to the study as a whole: Hyperexpanded clone frequencies declined over subsequent months; after one year, T-cell counts and TCRbeta diversity were mostly attributed to newly produced T cells. The apparently early alphabetaT-cell count recovery about two months after transplant was reportedly dependent on only several hundred rapidly expanded clones derived from non-depleted graft cells. In some patients, high TCRbeta diversity at day 60 was attributed to recipient T cells and intrathymic progenitors that had survived conditioning.

Reading the germline V gene (reference sequence) gives CDR1 WNHNN and CDR2 SYGVQD. The length of the CDR3 is 13 amino acids, counting both ends. Left in the record is the CDR3 DNA by itself, 39 bases read in frame from the first base. V has 6 bases trimmed and J has 5 bases trimmed; junction bases matching no gene number 6. The chain couples TRBV10-1 to TRBJ2-7; the central 8 bases match TRBD1. Sequencing was performed on PBMCs, mostly from graft donor cells, taken 360 days after TCRalphabeta/CD19-depleted stem cell transplant. The sequence came from a male patient aged 2 to 9 who had a stem cell transplant for acute lymphoblastic leukemia, so the T cells may come from the graft donor. DNA sequence: TGCGCCAGCAGCCGGGACAGGCTCGACGAGCAGTACTTG. It is translated as CASSRDRLDEQYL.